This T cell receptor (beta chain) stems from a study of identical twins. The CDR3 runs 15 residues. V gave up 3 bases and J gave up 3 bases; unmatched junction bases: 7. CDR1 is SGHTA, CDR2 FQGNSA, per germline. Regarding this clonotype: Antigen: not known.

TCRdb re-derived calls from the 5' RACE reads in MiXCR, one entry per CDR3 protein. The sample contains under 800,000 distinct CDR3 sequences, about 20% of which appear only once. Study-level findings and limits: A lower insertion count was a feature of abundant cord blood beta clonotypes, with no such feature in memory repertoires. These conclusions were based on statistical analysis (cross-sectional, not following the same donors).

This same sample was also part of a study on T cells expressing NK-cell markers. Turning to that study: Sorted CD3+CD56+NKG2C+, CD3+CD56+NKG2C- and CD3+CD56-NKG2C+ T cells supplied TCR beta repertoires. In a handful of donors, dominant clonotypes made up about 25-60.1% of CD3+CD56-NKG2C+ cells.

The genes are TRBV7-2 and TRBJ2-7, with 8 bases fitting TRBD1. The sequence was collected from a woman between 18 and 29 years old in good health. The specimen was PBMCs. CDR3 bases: TGTGCCAGCAGCTTCGGAGGACAGGGCTACTACGAGCAGTACTTC. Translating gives CASSFGGQGYYEQYF.